The 3 T cell receptor beta chains in this list originate from one sample, sequenced in a study of T cell repertoires in cytomegalovirus infection. These receptors are not linked to any known antigen. TCRdb analysed the reads with MiXCR anew, one entry per CDR3 protein. The table lists 150,000 or so distinct CDR3 sequences, less than 25% of them singletons. The source material was CD8+ T cells from cultured PBMCs, sampled from culture after CMV antigen stimulation. Receptor source: a human donor in good health (CMV status not recorded). Some clones in this sample may be carry-over from other donors' samples.

The rearrangement joins TRBV11-1 to TRBJ1-6; D possibly corresponds to TRBD1 (5 bases). V lost 1 base to trimming and J lost 8 bases, with 21 bases between them. The germline CDR1 and CDR2 sequences are SGHAT and FQDESV (reference sequence). The CDR3 runs 18 residues. The CDR3 DNA is TGTGCCAGCAGCTTAGATTCCCAGGGATCTTCCGTGGATTCACCCCTCCACTTT. The encoded protein is CASSLDSQGSSVDSPLHF.

J is TRBJ2-5 and V is TRBV12-3 or TRBV12-4, with D unclear. The CDR3 length is 12 residues. V lost 6 bases to trimming and J lost 9 bases, with 14 bases between them. As DNA, the CDR3 is TGTGCCAGCAGCCCTGGGTCGTTGGCCCAGTACTTC. Protein product: CASSPGSLAQYF.

This clonotype has a handful of counts. The chain couples TRBV4-1 to TRBJ1-1, with D possibly matching TRBD1 (5 bases). Trimming shortened V by 6 bases and J by 0 bases, and 11 bases separated the two germline ends. Looked up from germline, CDR1 is MGHRA and CDR2 is YSYEKL. The CDR3 contains 14 residues. The CDR3 nucleotides read TGCGCCAGCAGGATTCAGGGATTGAACACTGAAGCTTTCTTT. This sequence encodes CASRIQGLNTEAFF.